This T cell receptor (beta chain) was observed in a study of tissue T cells after allogeneic stem cell transplantation. Documented time point: mouse harvest day 7 after allogeneic transplant. Tail vein injection delivered 10^7 T-cell-depleted bone marrow cells and 10^6 splenic CD5+ T cells. This mouse GVHD model was MHC-mismatched B6 to BALB/c, profiled day 7 or 14. As to this clone: The antigen is undetermined. Any gene name here is a mouse gene name. The read comes to an end 1 residue before the CDR3 does, leaving the germline J gene to fill in the end.

Survey-depth TCRbeta CDR3 sequencing reported V/J genes and productive frequencies. Sequenced by immunoSEQ multiplex PCR; TCRdb stores in-frame clones only, minus some. The table lists approximately 6,900 clones, around 50% of them singletons. Study-level results: Blood and spleen captured only part of the tissue TCR repertoire. Motif-based clustering found tissue-specific repertoire signatures shared across patients, though few clones were shared.

The CDR3 consists of 14 residues. Germline V gives CDR1 NSQYPW, CDR2 LRSPGD (reference sequence). V was cut by 5 bases and J by 0 bases, with 8 bases left in between. This chain joins TRBV1 and TRBJ1-3; possibly TRBD1 for D (6 bases). Sequencing input: gut tissue. This sequence originates from a female BALB/c mouse given C57BL/6 T cells with graft-versus-host disease after an allogeneic hematopoietic cell transplant. The CDR3 reads CTCSQGNSGNTLYF. Partial CDR3 DNA: TGCACCTGCAGTCAGGGGAATTCTGGAAATACGCTCTAT.